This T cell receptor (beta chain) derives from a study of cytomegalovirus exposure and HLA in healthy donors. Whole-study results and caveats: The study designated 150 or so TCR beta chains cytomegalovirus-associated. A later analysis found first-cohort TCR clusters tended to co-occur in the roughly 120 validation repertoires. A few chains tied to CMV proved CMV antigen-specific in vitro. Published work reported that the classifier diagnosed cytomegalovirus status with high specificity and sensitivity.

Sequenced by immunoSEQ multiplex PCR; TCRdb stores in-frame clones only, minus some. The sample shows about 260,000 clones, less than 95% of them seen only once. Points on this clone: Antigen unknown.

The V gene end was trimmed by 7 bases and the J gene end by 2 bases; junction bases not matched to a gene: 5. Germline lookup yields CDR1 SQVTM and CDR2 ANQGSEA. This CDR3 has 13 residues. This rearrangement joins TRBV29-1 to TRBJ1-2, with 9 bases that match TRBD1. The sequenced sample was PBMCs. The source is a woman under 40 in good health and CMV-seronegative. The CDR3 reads CSGTGTGNYGYTF. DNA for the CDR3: TGCAGCGGAACCGGGACAGGGAACTATGGCTACACCTTC.